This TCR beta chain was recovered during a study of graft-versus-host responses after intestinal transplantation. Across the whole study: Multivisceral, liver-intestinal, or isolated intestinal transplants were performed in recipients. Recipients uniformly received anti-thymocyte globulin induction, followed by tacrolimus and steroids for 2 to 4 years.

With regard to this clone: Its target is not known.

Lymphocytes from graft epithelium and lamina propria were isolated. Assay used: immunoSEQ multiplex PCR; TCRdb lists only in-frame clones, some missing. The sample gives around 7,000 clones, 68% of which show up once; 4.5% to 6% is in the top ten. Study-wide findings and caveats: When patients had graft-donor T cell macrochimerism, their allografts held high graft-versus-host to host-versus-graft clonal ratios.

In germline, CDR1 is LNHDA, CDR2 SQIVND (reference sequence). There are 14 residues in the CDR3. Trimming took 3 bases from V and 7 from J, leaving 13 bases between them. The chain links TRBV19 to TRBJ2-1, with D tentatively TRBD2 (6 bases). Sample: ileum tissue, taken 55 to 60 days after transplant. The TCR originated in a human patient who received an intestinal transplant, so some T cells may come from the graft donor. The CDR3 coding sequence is TGTGCCAGTAGTATTGAGGTCGGAGGGAATGAGCAGTTCTTC. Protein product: CASSIEVGGNEQFF.